This T cell receptor beta chain was captured by sequencing in a study of blood T cell repertoires in COVID-19. The method was immunoSEQ multiplex PCR; TCRdb's version includes in-frame clones alone and lacks a portion of them. The sample includes roughly 330,000 clones, 80% to 90% seen only once; the top ten take over 4%. The CDR3 totals 15 residues. CDR1 and CDR2 (germline): SGHTA, FQGTGA. The V end lost 3 bases, the J end lost 0 bases, and 9 bases lay between the germline ends. The clonotype comes from a young woman who had recovered from COVID-19. The rearrangement uses TRBV7-3 and TRBJ1-3; D is undetermined. The sample was PBMCs or T cells enriched from blood (not recorded which). CDR3 DNA sequence: TGTGCCAGCAGCTTGGGCAGCCACTCTGGAAACACCATATATTTT. The encoded protein is CASSLGSHSGNTIYF.